In this sample, the clone carrying this T cell receptor (beta chain) turned up a few times. This sample was included in a study of beta chain features in type 1 diabetes. The isolated RNA, all of it, was reverse transcribed, so expressed TCRB transcripts were what got sequenced. This table comes from immunoSEQ multiplex PCR, and its TCRdb copy is limited to in-frame clones, with some not included. The sample includes 390,000 or so clones, around 14% seen only once; the top ten take around 0.039%. Trimming left V 5 bases short and J 1 base short, with 10 bases between. CDR3 length equals 14 residues. The germline V gene has CDR1 SGHTA and CDR2 FQGNSA.

Material for sequencing was naive CD4+ T cells from blood. J is TRBJ2-3 and V is TRBV7-2; D gene unclear. This receptor was obtained from a man aged 25 to 45 in good health. CDR3 in DNA: TGTGCCAGCAGCCAAGTTCGGGGCACAGATACGCAGTATTTT. Translated: CASSQVRGTDTQYF.